This TCR beta chain was observed in a study of post-analysis software for immune sequencing data. General observations from the study: Elevated frequency relative to controls characterized four or five TRBV segments in patients, TRBV5-6, TRBV5-1 and TRBV20-1 among them.

Regarding this clonotype: What it recognizes is unknown.

The TCR beta cDNA libraries carried unique molecular identifiers. TCRdb re-called the PCR reads through MiXCR, storing one row per CDR3 protein. The table shows fewer than 700,000 distinct CDR3 sequences, with 44% occurring only once. CDR3 size: 16 residues. Trimming removed 2 bases at V and 4 bases at J, with 18 bases between. CDR1 and CDR2 (germline): SQVTM, ANQGSEA. This clonotype was obtained from a girl aged 5 to 17 with multiple sclerosis. Sequences were obtained from blood. The chain links TRBV29-1 to TRBJ2-1; D ambiguous. CDR3 nucleotides: TGCAGCGTTGAATTAGACCGCCCGACCTCGTACAATGAGCAGTTCTTC. It yields the protein CSVELDRPTSYNEQFF.